This TCR beta chain emerged from a study of neoadjuvant anti-PD-1 for oral cavity cancer. Study-wide results and limits: Larger post-treatment preexisting tumor clones tracked with greater tumor shrinkage.

Germline V lookup: CDR1 KGHSH, CDR2 LQKENI. This CDR3 is built from 16 residues. J lost 9 bases, V lost 2 bases, and 10 bases had no gene match. This clone was seen only once. The antigen remains undetermined. The time point: after neoadjuvant nivolumab, at surgical resection. Libraries were prepared by immunoSEQ multiplex PCR; TCRdb keeps only in-frame clonotypes and omits some of them. The sample holds around 37,000 clones, 30% to 40% seen once. The chain combines TRBV18 with TRBJ2-4, with 10 bases aligning to TRBD1. The sample in question was tumor tissue, obtained after nivolumab (anti-PD-1) treatment. The TCR comes from a person aged 40 to 85 with oral cavity squamous cell carcinoma. The CDR3 DNA reads as TGTGCCAGCTCACCATCATCCGGGACAGGGGTGGGCATTCAGTACTTC. It translates to CASSPSSGTGVGIQYF.